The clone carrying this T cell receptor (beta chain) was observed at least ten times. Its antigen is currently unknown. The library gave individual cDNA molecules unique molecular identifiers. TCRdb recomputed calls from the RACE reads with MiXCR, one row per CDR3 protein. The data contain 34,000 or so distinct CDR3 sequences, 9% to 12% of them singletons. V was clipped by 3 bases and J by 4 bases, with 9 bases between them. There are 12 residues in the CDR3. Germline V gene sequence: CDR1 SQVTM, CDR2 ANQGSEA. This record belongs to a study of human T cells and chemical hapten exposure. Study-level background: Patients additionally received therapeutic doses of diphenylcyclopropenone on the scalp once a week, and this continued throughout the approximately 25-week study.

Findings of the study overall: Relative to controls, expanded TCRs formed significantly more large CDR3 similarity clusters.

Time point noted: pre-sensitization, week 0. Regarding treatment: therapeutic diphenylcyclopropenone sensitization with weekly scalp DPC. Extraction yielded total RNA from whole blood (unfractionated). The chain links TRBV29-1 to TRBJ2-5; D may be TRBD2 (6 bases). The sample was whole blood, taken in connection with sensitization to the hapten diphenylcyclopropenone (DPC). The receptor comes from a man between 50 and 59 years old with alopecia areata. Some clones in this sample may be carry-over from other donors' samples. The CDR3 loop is CSVDGRGETQYF. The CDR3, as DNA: TGCAGCGTTGACGGGAGAGGAGAGACCCAGTACTTC.